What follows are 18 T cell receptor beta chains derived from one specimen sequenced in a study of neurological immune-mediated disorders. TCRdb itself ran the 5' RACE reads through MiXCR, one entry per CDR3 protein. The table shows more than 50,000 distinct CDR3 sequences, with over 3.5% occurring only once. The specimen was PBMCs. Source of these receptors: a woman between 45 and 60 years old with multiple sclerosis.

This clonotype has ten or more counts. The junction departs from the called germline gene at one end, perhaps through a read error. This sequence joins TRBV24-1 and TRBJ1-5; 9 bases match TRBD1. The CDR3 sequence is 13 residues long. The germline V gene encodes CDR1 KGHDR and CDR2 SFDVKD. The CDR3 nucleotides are TGTGCCACCAGACAGGGGGCCGCTCAGCCCCAGAATTTT. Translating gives CATRQGAAQPQNF.

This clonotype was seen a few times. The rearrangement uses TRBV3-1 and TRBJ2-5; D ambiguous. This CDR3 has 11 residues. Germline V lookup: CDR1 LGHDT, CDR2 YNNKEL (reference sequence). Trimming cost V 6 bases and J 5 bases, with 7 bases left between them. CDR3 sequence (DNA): TGTGCCAGCAGAAAAATCGAGACCCAGTACTTC. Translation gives CASRKIETQYF.

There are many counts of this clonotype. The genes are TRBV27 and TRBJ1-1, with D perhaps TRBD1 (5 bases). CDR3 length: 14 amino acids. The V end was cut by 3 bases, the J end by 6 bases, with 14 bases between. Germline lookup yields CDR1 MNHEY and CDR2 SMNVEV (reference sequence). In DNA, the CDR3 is TGTGCCAGCAGTTTCGTACCGCAGGGTCCTGAAGCTTTCTTT. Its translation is CASSFVPQGPEAFF.

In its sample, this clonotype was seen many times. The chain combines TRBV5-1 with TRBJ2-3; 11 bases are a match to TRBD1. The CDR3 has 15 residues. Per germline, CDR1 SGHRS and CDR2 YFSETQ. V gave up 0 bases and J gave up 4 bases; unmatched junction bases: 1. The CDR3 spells CASSLAGQGADTQYF. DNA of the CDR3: TGCGCCAGCAGCTTGGCGGGACAGGGGGCAGATACGCAGTATTTT.

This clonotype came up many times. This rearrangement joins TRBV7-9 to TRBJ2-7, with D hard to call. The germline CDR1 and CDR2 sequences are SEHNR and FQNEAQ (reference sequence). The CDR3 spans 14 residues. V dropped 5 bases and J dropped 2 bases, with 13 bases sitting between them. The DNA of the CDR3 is TGTGCCAGCAGCCCCGGTCTGACGGCCTACGAGCAGTACTTC. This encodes CASSPGLTAYEQYF.

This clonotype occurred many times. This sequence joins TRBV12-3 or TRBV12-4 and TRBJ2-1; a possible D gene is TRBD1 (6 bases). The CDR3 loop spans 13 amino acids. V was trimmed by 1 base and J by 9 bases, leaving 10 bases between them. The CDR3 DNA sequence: TGTGCCAGCAGTTTAGGAGGGGGTCTTGAGCAGTTCTTC. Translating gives CASSLGGGLEQFF.

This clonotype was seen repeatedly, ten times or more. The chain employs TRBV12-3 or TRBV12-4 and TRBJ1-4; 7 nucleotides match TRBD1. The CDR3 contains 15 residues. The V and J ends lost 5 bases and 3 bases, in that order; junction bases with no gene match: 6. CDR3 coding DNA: TGTGCCAGCAGTCCCCCGGGACAGCCTAATGAAAAACTGTTTTTT. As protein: CASSPPGQPNEKLFF.

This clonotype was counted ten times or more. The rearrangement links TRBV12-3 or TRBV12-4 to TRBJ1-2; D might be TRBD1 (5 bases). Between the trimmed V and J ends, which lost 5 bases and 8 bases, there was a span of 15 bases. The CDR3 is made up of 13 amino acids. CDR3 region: CASSLDSFRGYTF. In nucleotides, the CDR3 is TGTGCCAGCAGTCTTGACAGTTTTCGCGGCTACACCTTC.

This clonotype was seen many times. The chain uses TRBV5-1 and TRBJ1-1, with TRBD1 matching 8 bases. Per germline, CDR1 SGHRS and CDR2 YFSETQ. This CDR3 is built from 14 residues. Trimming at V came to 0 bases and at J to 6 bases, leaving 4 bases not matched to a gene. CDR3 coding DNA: TGCGCCAGCAGCTTGGCACAGGGGGGGGCTGAAGCTTTCTTT. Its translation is CASSLAQGGAEAFF.

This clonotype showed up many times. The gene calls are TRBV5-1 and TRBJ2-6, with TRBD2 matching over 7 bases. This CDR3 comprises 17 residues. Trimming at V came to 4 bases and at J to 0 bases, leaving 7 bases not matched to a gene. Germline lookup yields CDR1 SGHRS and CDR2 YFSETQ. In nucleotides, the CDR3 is TGCGCCAGCAGCCCCCCCCGGGGGGACTCTGGGGCCAACGTCCTGACTTTC. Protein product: CASSPPRGDSGANVLTF.

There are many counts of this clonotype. The CDR3 here is CATSRDPGQQETQYF. The CDR3 DNA reads as TGTGCCACCAGCAGAGATCCGGGGCAACAAGAGACCCAGTACTTC. The chain joins TRBV15 to TRBJ2-5; either TRBD1 or TRBD2 may supply D (5 bases each). The germline gives CDR1 LNHNV, CDR2 YYDKDF (reference sequence). This CDR3 spans 15 amino acids. V was trimmed by 0 bases and J by 2 bases, leaving 10 bases between them.

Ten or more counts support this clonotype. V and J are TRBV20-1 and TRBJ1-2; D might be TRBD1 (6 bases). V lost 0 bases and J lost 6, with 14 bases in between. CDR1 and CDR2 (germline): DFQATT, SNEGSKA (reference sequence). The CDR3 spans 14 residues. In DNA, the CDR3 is TGCAGTGCTAGAGATCTCGGACAGTATGATGGCTACACCTTC. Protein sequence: CSARDLGQYDGYTF.

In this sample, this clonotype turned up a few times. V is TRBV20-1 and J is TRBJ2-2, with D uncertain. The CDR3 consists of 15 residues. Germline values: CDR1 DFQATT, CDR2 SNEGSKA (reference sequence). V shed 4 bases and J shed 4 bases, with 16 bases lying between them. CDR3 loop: CSAKSPGYVTGELFF. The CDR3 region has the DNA TGCAGTGCTAAGAGTCCCGGCTACGTCACCGGGGAGCTGTTTTTT.

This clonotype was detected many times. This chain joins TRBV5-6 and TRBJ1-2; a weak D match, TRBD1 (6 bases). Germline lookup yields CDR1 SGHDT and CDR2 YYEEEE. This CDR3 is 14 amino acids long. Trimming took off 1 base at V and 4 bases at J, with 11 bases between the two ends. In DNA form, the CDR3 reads TGTGCCAGCAGCTTGATTGGACAGTCCTATGGCTACACCTTC. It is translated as CASSLIGQSYGYTF. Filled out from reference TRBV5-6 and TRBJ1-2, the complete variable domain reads DAGVTQSPTHLIKTRGQQVTLRCSPKSGHDTVSWYQQALGQGPQFIFQYYEEEERQRGNFPDRFSGHQFPNYSSELNVNALLLGDSALYLCASSLIGQSYGYTFGSGTRLTVV.

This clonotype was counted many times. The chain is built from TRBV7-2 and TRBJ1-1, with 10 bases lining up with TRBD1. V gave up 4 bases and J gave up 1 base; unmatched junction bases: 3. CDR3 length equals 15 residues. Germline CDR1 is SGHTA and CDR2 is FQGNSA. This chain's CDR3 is CASSSDRGGNTEAFF. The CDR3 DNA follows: TGTGCCAGCAGCTCGGACAGGGGGGGGAACACTGAAGCTTTCTTT.

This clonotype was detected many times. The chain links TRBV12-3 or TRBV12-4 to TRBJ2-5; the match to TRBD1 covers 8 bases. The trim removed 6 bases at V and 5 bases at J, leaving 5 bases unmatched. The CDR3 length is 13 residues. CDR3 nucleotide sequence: TGTGCCAGCAGCCTGACAGGGGACGAGACCCAGTACTTC. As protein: CASSLTGDETQYF.

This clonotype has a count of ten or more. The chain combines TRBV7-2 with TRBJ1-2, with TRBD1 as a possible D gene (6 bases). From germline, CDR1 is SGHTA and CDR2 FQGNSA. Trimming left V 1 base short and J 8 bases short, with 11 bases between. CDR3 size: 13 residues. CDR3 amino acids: CASSLGGGRGYTF. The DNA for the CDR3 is TGTGCCAGCAGCTTAGGTGGGGGCCGGGGCTACACCTTC.

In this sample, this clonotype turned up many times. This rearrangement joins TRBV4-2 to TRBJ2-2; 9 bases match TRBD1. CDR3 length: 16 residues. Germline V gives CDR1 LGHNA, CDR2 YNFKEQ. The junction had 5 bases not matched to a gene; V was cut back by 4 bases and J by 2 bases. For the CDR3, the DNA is TGTGCCAGCAGCCGCGGGGGACAGGGAAACACCGGGGAGCTGTTTTTT. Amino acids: CASSRGGQGNTGELFF.